The T cell receptor beta chain described here comes from a study of blood T cell repertoires in COVID-19. Across the study: COVID-19 samples collected from the United States, Italy and Spain covered acute and convalescent phases. Nucleic acid was either cDNA or gDNA, and it came from T cells, B-cell-depleted T cells, or PBMCs.

As processed by the authors: Estimation of nucleated cell counts relied on the amplification of reference gene primers. Assay used: immunoSEQ multiplex PCR; TCRdb lists only in-frame clones, some missing. V, J and clone size reflect that table, while D and trimming were determined from the DNA. The sample lists roughly 120,000 clones, around three quarters occurring once. CDR1 and CDR2 (germline): SGHTA, FQGNSA. The CDR3 contains 16 residues. V lost 3 bases, J lost 2 bases, and 7 bases stayed unmatched. Sequencing was carried out using peripheral blood. This sequence was found in a woman of 80 years or more with acute or convalescent COVID-19. V and J are TRBV7-2 and TRBJ2-5, with 9 positions matching TRBD2. The CDR3 here is CASSLAGGGQQETQYF. The CDR3, as DNA: TGTGCCAGCAGCTTGGCGGGGGGGGGTCAACAAGAGACCCAGTACTTC.